This TCR beta chain appears in the sequencing data of a study of shared clonotypes between healthy human individuals. Study context: Researchers drew samples from two women and three men aged 18 to 49.

All the donors were Caucasian adults who lived in Nashville, Tennessee. Only in-frame clones appear in the TCRdb table, and some are missing; sequencing was by immunoSEQ multiplex PCR. The sample holds some 530,000 clones, about 78% seen once. Findings and caveats of the study: It was expected that sequencing depth would affect clonotype sharing among donors. Sampling included only blood; tissue repertoires likely differ.

A word on this clone: The antigen remains unidentified.

The material sequenced was PBMCs. This receptor was obtained from a woman in her forties in good health. Some clones in this sample may be carry-over from other donors' samples.

Here the CDR3 reads CASSLGTWQETQYF. The DNA of the CDR3 is TGTGCCAGCAGCTTAGGAACTTGGCAAGAGACCCAGTACTTC. The gene calls are TRBV7-6 and TRBJ2-5; D gene ambiguous. The germline gives CDR1 SGHVS, CDR2 FNYEAQ. The CDR3 totals 14 residues. Trimming removed 1 base from V and 2 bases from J, with 8 bases in between.